This T cell receptor (beta chain) was recovered during a study of shared clonotypes between healthy human individuals. Findings of the study overall: Tissue TCR repertoires likely differ from these blood-only repertoires.

Genomic DNA (from each subset) was split evenly across several immunoSEQ plates. Sequenced by immunoSEQ multiplex PCR; TCRdb stores in-frame clones only, minus some. Counted here are about 490,000 clones, around 80% occurring once; the ten biggest clones make up around 11%. Details on this clone: Antigen unknown. At the DNA level, this CDR3 is encoded by other sequences in the same sample as well.

With 2 bases clipped from V and 10 bases from J, the junction kept 12 bases outside the gene matches. Germline V gives CDR1 MNHNS, CDR2 SASEGT. There are 17 residues in the CDR3. The donors, all of them Caucasian adults, lived in Nashville, Tennessee. Genomic DNA came from about 90 million PBMCs in unsorted samples. Specimen: PBMCs. The clonotype comes from a woman in her forties in good health. Some clones in this sample may be carry-over from other donors' samples. V and J are TRBV6-1 and TRBJ1-6, with 9 bases matching TRBD1. The CDR3 here is CASSESGADRGRSPLHF. The DNA for the CDR3 is TGTGCCAGCAGTGAATCAGGGGCGGACAGGGGTCGATCACCCCTCCACTTT.